This TCR beta chain was found in a study of OX40 agonist ivuxolimab in advanced cancers. Study information: Each patient was given ivuxolimab into a vein every 2 weeks, at 0.01 to 10 mg/kg. Overall study findings and caveats: The CD4+ and CD8+ T cells in the blood had expanded clonally by week 6 at 0.1 to 3.0 mg/kg. Clonal expansion in partial responders at 0.1-3.0 mg/kg ranked among the lowest.

Assay: immunoSEQ multiplex PCR; the TCRdb copy retains only in-frame clones and omits some. Among tens of thousands of clones listed, approximately 90% were seen once. As for this clone: As yet, its antigen is unknown.

This CDR3 region has 14 residues. Germline CDR1 reads SGHRS; CDR2 reads YFSETQ. Unmatched junction bases numbered 4, after V lost 3 bases and J lost 5 bases. Specimen: CD4+ or CD8+ T cells sorted from blood, collected in a trial of the OX40 agonist ivuxolimab. The clonotype was recovered from an adult with an advanced solid tumor such as melanoma, head and neck, liver or kidney cancer. The chain links TRBV5-1 to TRBJ2-5; 10 positions agree with TRBD2. The CDR3 coding sequence is TGCGCCAGCAGCTCGGGACTAGCGAGCGAGACCCAGTACTTC. Residues: CASSSGLASETQYF.